The rows below give T cell receptor beta chains drawn from one sample of a study of regulatory and conventional T cells in RAG deficiency. Produced via immunoSEQ multiplex PCR; TCRdb's table is partial and in-frame only. The sample includes thousands of clones, around four fifths seen only once; the top ten take approximately 4.8%. Sequences were obtained from CD4+ effector T cells sorted from blood. These receptor sequences come from a human donor with RAG deficiency presenting as severe combined immunodeficiency. Each CDR3 is given with its conserved first and last residue. Each record gives: clone size, J gene, D gene, V gene, CDR3 protein, CDR3 DNA. The D gene is left open where the match is weak. Size values are once, few and many counts, or a class for expanded clones, and some rows have none.

clone size: -; J gene: TRBJ1-1; D gene: -; V gene: TRBV28; CDR3 protein: CASPVPSGTEAFF; CDR3 DNA: TGTGCCAGCCCCGTCCCAAGCGGGACTGAAGCTTTCTTT
clone size: -; J gene: TRBJ2-5; D gene: -; V gene: TRBV5-4; CDR3 protein: CASSLDVRTGLRETQYF; CDR3 DNA: TGTGCCAGCAGCTTGGACGTCCGGACGGGCCTGAGAGAGACCCAGTACTTC
clone size: once; J gene: TRBJ2-7; D gene: TRBD1; V gene: TRBV9; CDR3 protein: CASSVAGGTGTYEQYF; CDR3 DNA: TGTGCCAGCAGCGTAGCGGGCGGGACAGGGACCTACGAGCAGTACTTC
clone size: -; J gene: TRBJ2-5; D gene: -; V gene: TRBV5-4; CDR3 protein: CASSLAGGGTQYF; CDR3 DNA: TGTGCCAGCAGCTTGGCCGGAGGGGGGACCCAGTACTTC
clone size: few; J gene: TRBJ1-2; D gene: TRBD1; V gene: TRBV6-9; CDR3 protein: CASSYWTGYNYGYTF; CDR3 DNA: TGTGCCAGCAGTTACTGGACAGGATATAACTATGGCTACACCTTC
clone size: -; J gene: TRBJ2-7; D gene: -; V gene: TRBV29-1; CDR3 protein: CSGTLGSKRYEQYF; CDR3 DNA: TGCAGCGGGACTCTGGGTAGTAAAAGGTACGAGCAGTACTTC
clone size: -; J gene: TRBJ2-3; D gene: -; V gene: TRBV18; CDR3 protein: CASSPIRDTSDTDTQYF; CDR3 DNA: TGTGCCAGCTCACCCATTAGGGACACCTCTGACACAGATACGCAGTATTTT
clone size: -; J gene: TRBJ2-1; D gene: TRBD1; V gene: TRBV9; CDR3 protein: CASSVGQGNEQFF; CDR3 DNA: TGTGCCAGCAGCGTAGGACAGGGCAATGAGCAGTTCTTC
clone size: -; J gene: TRBJ2-4; D gene: -; V gene: TRBV29-1; CDR3 protein: CSVAGSKIAKNIQYF; CDR3 DNA: TGCAGCGTTGCCGGGAGCAAAATAGCCAAAAACATTCAGTACTTC
clone size: -; J gene: TRBJ2-1; D gene: TRBD1; V gene: TRBV4-3; CDR3 protein: CASSHILGQGPADEQFF; CDR3 DNA: TGCGCCAGCAGCCACATTCTGGGACAGGGGCCCGCCGATGAGCAGTTCTTC
clone size: -; J gene: TRBJ1-1; D gene: -; V gene: TRBV30; CDR3 protein: CAWSVQTVYTEAFF; CDR3 DNA: TGTGCCTGGAGTGTGCAGACAGTATACACTGAAGCTTTCTTT
clone size: -; J gene: TRBJ1-1; D gene: TRBD1; V gene: TRBV2; CDR3 protein: CASMKEGQRNTEAFF; CDR3 DNA: TGTGCCAGCATGAAGGAGGGACAGAGAAACACTGAAGCTTTCTTT
clone size: -; J gene: TRBJ2-5; D gene: -; V gene: TRBV12-5; CDR3 protein: CASGLIPDGHAPQTRETQYF; CDR3 DNA: TGTGCTAGTGGTTTGATACCCGACGGACACGCGCCGCAGACGCGGGAGACCCAGTACTTC
clone size: -; J gene: TRBJ2-2; D gene: -; V gene: TRBV18; CDR3 protein: CASSPQVPTGELFF; CDR3 DNA: TGTGCCAGCTCACCACAAGTTCCCACCGGGGAGCTGTTTTTT
clone size: -; J gene: TRBJ2-7; D gene: -; V gene: TRBV6-5; CDR3 protein: CASRIGVGHYEQYF; CDR3 DNA: TGTGCCAGCCGTATAGGCGTAGGGCATTACGAGCAGTACTTC
clone size: -; J gene: TRBJ1-1; D gene: -; V gene: TRBV28; CDR3 protein: CASSLWRNTEAFF; CDR3 DNA: TGTGCCAGCAGTTTATGGAGGAACACTGAAGCTTTCTTT
clone size: -; J gene: TRBJ2-5; D gene: TRBD2; V gene: TRBV28; CDR3 protein: CASSSVTPGTSGGDGSETQYF; CDR3 DNA: TGTGCCAGCAGTTCGGTGACCCCCGGGACTAGCGGGGGGGACGGGTCGGAGACCCAGTACTTC
clone size: -; J gene: TRBJ2-5; D gene: TRBD1; V gene: TRBV10-3; CDR3 protein: CAISESIGGPLGETQYF; CDR3 DNA: TGTGCTATCAGTGAGTCGATAGGGGGCCCCCTCGGGGAGACCCAGTACTTC
clone size: -; J gene: TRBJ2-3; D gene: -; V gene: TRBV12-5; CDR3 protein: CASGSRQSTDTQYF; CDR3 DNA: TGTGCTAGTGGTTCTCGTCAAAGCACAGATACGCAGTATTTT
clone size: once; J gene: TRBJ2-7; D gene: -; V gene: TRBV5-1; CDR3 protein: CASSLDNYEQYF; CDR3 DNA: TGCGCCAGCAGCTTGGACAACTACGAGCAGTACTTC
clone size: once; J gene: TRBJ1-2; D gene: -; V gene: TRBV28; CDR3 protein: CASSLNPAGIVYGYTF; CDR3 DNA: TGTGCCAGCAGTTTAAACCCAGCGGGGATCGTCTATGGCTACACCTTC
clone size: -; J gene: TRBJ2-3; D gene: -; V gene: TRBV15; CDR3 protein: CATSRDWARALRTDTQYF; CDR3 DNA: TGTGCCACCAGCAGAGATTGGGCCAGGGCCCTACGCACAGATACGCAGTATTTT
clone size: once; J gene: TRBJ2-1; D gene: TRBD1; V gene: TRBV4-2; CDR3 protein: CASSQARTGVSYNEQFF; CDR3 DNA: TGTGCCAGCAGCCAGGCCCGAACAGGGGTGTCCTACAATGAGCAGTTCTTC
clone size: -; J gene: TRBJ1-2; D gene: -; V gene: TRBV7-2; CDR3 protein: CASSLARGTPYGYTF; CDR3 DNA: TGTGCCAGCAGCTTAGCCCGCGGGACTCCATATGGCTACACCTTC